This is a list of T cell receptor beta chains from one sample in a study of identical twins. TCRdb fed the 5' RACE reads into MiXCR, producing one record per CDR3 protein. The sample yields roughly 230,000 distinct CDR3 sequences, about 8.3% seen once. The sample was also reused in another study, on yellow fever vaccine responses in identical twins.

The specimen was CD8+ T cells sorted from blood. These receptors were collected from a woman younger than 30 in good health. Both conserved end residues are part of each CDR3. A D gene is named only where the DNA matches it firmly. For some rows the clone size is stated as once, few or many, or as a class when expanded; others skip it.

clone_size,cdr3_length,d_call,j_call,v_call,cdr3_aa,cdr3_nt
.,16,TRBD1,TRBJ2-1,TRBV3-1,CASSQEVGGGPNEQFF,TGTGCCAGCAGCCAAGAAGTAGGGGGCGGCCCTAATGAGCAGTTCTTC
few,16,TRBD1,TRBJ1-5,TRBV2,CASRGGQGEVGQPQHF,TGTGCCAGCAGGGGGGGACAGGGCGAGGTGGGTCAGCCCCAGCATTTT
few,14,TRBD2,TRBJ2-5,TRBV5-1,CASSLSLAGETQYF,TGCGCCAGCAGCTTGTCGCTAGCGGGAGAGACCCAGTACTTC
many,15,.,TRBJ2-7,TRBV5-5,CASSRNRQGGYEQYF,TGTGCCAGCAGCCGAAATCGGCAGGGTGGCTACGAGCAGTACTTC
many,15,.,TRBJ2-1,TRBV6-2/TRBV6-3,CASTPPGGELYELFF,TGTGCCAGCACCCCCCCGGGGGGCGAACTCTATGAGTTGTTCTTC
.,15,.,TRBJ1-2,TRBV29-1,CSVDRGEKLNYGYTF,TGCAGCGTAGATCGGGGGGAAAAACTTAACTATGGCTACACCTTC
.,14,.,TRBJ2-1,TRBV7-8,CASSLGGAGNEQFF,TGTGCCAGCAGCTTAGGAGGGGCTGGCAATGAGCAGTTCTTC
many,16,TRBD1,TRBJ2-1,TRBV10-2,CASSELLDRGNNEQFF,TGCGCCAGCAGTGAGCTTCTGGACAGGGGTAACAATGAGCAGTTCTTC
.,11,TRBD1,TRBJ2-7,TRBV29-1,CSVSTGVEQYF,TGCAGCGTCTCGACAGGGGTCGAGCAGTACTTC
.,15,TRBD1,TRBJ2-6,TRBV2,CASSETGTGANVLTF,TGTGCCAGCAGTGAGACAGGGACTGGGGCCAACGTCCTGACTTTC
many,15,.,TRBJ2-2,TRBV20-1,CSARGPSDLTGELFF,TGCAGTGCTAGAGGTCCTAGCGACCTAACCGGGGAGCTGTTTTTT
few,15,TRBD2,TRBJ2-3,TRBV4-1,CASSLRLAGEDTQYF,TGCGCCAGCAGCCTCCGACTAGCGGGAGAGGATACGCAGTATTTT
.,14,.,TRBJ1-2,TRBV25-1,CASSRQDSNYGYTF,TGTGCCAGCAGCCGACAGGATTCTAACTATGGCTACACCTTC